This entry concerns a single TCR beta chain. The target antigen is unknown. Germline assignment: CDR1 MNHNS and CDR2 SASEGT. The length of the CDR3 is 17 residues. V lost 5 bases and J 0 bases, leaving 19 bases between the germline ends. The data belong to a study of vaccination and CD4 T cells after COVID-19. As to treatment: roughly 11-day PBMC culture with coronavirus spike peptide pools or control peptides (ViraFEST assay). With the Oncomine TCR Beta short-read assay, DNA from cultured CD4+ T cells was sequenced. TCRdb reprocessed the PCR reads with MiXCR, giving one entry per CDR3 protein. The data contain 15,000 to 20,000 distinct CDR3 sequences, about 46% of them singletons.

The V and J genes are TRBV6-1 and TRBJ1-1; TRBD1 is a possible D gene (5 bases). The source is a human donor who had recovered from COVID-19. Sequenced material: CD4+ T cells from blood, cultured in vitro. The CDR3 sequence: CASSPPEKGPLNTEAFF. In nucleotides, the CDR3 is TGTGCCAGCAGTCCACCCGAAAAGGGACCTTTGAACACTGAAGCTTTCTTT.